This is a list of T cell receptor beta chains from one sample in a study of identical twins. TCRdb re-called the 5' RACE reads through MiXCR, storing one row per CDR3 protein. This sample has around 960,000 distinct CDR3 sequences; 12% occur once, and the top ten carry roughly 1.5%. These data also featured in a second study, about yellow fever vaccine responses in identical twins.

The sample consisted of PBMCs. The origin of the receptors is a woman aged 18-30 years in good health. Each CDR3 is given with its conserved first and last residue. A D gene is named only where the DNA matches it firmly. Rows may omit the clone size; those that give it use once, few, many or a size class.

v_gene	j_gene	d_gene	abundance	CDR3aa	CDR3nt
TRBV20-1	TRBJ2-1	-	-	CSAAPATLNNEQFF	TGCAGTGCAGCTCCGGCTACTCTGAACAATGAGCAGTTCTTC
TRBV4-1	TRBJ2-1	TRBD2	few	CASSQALAGASYEQFF	TGCGCCAGCAGCCAAGCCCTAGCGGGGGCCTCTTATGAGCAGTTCTTC
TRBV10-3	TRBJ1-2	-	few	CAIKADSSDYGYTF	TGTGCCATCAAGGCGGACAGTTCCGACTATGGCTACACCTTC
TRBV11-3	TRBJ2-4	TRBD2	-	CASSLTSDYIQYF	TGTGCCAGCAGTCTGACTAGCGATTACATTCAGTACTTC
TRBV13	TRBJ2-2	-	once	CASSYREELFF	TGTGCCAGCAGCTACCGGGAGGAGCTGTTTTTT
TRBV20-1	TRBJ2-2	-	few	CSASRAGSPTNTGELFF	TGCAGTGCTAGCCGTGCGGGGAGCCCAACGAACACCGGGGAGCTGTTTTTT
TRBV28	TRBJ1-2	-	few	CASTGGERYGYTF	TGTGCCAGCACCGGGGGGGAACGCTATGGCTACACCTTC
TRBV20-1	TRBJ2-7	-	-	CSARAPKQKSSYEQYF	TGCAGTGCTAGAGCCCCCAAACAGAAGAGCTCCTACGAGCAGTACTTC
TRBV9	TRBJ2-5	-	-	CASSVEGAIQETQYF	TGTGCCAGCAGCGTAGAAGGAGCAATTCAAGAGACCCAGTACTTC
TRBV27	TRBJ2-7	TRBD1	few	CASRPGTGLHEQYF	TGTGCCAGCAGACCCGGGACAGGGTTGCACGAGCAGTACTTC
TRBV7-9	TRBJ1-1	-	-	CASSLGLGF	TGTGCCAGCAGCTTAGGGCTTGGTTTT
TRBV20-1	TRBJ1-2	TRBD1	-	CSARTQGDYGYTF	TGCAGTGCTAGGACTCAGGGGGACTATGGCTACACCTTC
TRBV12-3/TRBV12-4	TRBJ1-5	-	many	CASSLEVNQPQHF	TGTGCCAGCAGTTTGGAAGTCAATCAGCCCCAGCATTTT
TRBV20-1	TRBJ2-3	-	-	CSAPESRQDTQYF	TGCAGTGCGCCCGAATCACGGCAAGATACGCAGTATTTT